This T cell receptor (beta chain) comes out of a study of shared clonotypes between healthy human individuals. Each subset's genomic DNA was shared equally among a number of immunoSEQ plates. Template amounts of roughly 280 ng DNA, tens of thousands of T cell genomes, were employed in unsorted PBMC replicate PCRs. PBMC DNA, left unsorted, was sequenced on ten immunoSEQ deep assay plates. The data were produced by immunoSEQ multiplex PCR, yet TCRdb's version contains in-frame clones alone and is incomplete. This table has more than 400,000 clones, 70% to 80% appearing once. A single count supports this clone. The CDR3 runs 13 residues. Per the germline V gene, CDR1 is SGHTA and CDR2 is FQGNSA. The V end was cut by 2 bases, the J end by 14 bases, with 18 bases between.

The clonotype was recovered from a woman aged 40 to 50 in good health. Some clones in this sample may be carry-over from other donors' samples. The J gene is TRBJ2-5, the V gene TRBV7-2, with TRBD2 as a possible D gene (6 bases). The sample consisted of PBMCs. CDR3 bases: TGTGCCAGCAGCTTACCCCCTAGCGAGGATACCTACTTC. It encodes CASSLPPSEDTYF.